This T cell receptor (beta chain) was identified during a study of cytomegalovirus exposure and HLA in healthy donors. CDR3 size: 10 residues. The study ran its PCR with 60 Vbeta and 13 Jbeta primers. Profiling relied on immunoSEQ multiplex PCR, and the TCRdb table lists in-frame clones only, not all of them. The listing contains approximately 210,000 clones. The chain recombines TRBV21-1 with TRBJ1-5; the table's TRBD1 call for D was not verified on the DNA. TRBV21-1 is marked as a pseudogene. The material sequenced was PBMCs. This receptor was identified in a woman younger than 45 in good health and CMV-seropositive. The CDR3 loop is CASRDRLGHF. The CDR3 DNA is TGTGCCAGCAGAGACAGGCTAGGGCATTTT.